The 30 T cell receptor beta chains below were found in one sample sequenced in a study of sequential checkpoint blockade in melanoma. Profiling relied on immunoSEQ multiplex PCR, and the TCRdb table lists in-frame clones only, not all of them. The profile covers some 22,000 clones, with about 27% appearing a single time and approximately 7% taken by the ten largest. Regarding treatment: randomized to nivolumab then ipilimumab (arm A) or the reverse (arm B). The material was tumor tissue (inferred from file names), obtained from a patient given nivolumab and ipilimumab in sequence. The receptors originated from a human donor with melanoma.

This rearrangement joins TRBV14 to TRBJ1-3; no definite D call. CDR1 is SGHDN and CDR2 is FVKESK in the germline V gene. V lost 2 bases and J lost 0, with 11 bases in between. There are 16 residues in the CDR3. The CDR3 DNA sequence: TGTGCCAGCAGCCAAAGTCGTCGGAGCTCTGGAAACACCATATATTTT. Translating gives CASSQSRRSSGNTIYF.

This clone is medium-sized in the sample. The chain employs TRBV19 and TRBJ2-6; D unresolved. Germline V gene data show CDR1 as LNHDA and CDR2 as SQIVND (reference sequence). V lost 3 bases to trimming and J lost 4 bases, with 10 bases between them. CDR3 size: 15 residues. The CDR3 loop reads CASSIKGSGANVLTF. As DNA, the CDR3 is TGTGCCAGTAGTATCAAAGGGTCCGGGGCCAACGTCCTGACTTTC.

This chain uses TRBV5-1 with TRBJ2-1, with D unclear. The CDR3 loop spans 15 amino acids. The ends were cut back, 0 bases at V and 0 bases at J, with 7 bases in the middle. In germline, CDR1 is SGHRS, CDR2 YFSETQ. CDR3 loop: CASSLDSSSYNEQFF. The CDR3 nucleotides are TGCGCCAGCAGCTTGGACTCGAGCTCCTACAATGAGCAGTTCTTC.

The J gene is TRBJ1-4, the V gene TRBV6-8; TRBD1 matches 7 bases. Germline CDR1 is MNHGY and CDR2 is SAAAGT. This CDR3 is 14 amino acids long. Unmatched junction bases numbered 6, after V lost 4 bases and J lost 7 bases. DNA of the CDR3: TGTGCCAGCAGTTTCGGACAGGTTGGTGAAAAACTGTTTTTT. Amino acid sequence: CASSFGQVGEKLFF.

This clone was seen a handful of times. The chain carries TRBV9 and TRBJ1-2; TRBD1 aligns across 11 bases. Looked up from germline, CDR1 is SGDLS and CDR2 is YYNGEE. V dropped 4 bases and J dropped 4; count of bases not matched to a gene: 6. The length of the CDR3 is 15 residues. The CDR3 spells CASSPGQGAGYGYTF. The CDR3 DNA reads TGTGCCAGCAGCCCAGGACAGGGGGCCGGCTATGGCTACACCTTC.

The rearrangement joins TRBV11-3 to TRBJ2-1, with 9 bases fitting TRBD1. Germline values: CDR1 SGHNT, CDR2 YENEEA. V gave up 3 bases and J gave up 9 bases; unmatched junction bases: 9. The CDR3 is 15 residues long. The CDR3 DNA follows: TGTGCCAGCAGCTTGCAAGGACAGGGGCCTGGTGAGCAGTTCTTC. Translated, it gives CASSLQGQGPGEQFF.

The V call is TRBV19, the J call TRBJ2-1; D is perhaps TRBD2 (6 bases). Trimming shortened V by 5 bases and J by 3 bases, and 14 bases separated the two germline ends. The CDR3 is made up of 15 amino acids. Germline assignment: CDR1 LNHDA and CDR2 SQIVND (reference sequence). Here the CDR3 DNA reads TGTGCCAGTAGTGGCCTAGCGACTCTCTACAATGAGCAGTTCTTC. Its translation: CASSGLATLYNEQFF.

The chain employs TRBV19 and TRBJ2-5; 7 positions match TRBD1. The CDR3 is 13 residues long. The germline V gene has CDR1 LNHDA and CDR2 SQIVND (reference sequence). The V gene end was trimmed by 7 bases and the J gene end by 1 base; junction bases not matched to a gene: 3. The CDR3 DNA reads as TGTGCCAGTAACAGGGGATCCCAAGAGACCCAGTACTTC. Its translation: CASNRGSQETQYF.

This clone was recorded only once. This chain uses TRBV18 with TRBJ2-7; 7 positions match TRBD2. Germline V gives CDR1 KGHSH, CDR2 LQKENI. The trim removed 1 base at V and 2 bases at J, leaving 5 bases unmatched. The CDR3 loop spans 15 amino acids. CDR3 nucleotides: TGTGCCAGCTCACCACGGGGAGGGGAGGCCTACGAGCAGTACTTC. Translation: CASSPRGGEAYEQYF.

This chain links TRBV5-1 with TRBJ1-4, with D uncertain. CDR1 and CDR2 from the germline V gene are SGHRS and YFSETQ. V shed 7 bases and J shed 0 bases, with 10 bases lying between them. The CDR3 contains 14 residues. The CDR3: CASRTQPTNEKLFF. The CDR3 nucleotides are TGCGCCAGCCGAACACAGCCAACTAATGAAAAACTGTTTTTT.

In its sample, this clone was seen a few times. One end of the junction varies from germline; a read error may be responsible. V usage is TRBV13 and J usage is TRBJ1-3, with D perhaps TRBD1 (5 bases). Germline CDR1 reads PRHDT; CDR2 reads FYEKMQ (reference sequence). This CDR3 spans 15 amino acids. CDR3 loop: CASSVGRESGNTIYF. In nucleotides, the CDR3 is TGTGCCAGCAGCGTAGGCAGGGAGTCTGGAAACACCATATATTTT.

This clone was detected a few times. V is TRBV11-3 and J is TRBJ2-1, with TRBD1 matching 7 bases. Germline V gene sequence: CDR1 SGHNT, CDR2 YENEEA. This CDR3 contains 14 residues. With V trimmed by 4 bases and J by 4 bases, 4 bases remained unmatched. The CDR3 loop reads CASSSGTVYNEQFF. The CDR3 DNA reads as TGTGCCAGCAGCTCCGGGACAGTGTACAATGAGCAGTTCTTC.

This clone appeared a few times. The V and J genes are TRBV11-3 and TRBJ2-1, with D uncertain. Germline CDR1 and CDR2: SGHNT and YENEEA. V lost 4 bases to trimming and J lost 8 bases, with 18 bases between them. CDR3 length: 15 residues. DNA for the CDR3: TGTGCCAGCAGCTCCTCCGAGCTCCGTATGCATGAGCAGTTCTTC. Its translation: CASSSSELRMHEQFF.

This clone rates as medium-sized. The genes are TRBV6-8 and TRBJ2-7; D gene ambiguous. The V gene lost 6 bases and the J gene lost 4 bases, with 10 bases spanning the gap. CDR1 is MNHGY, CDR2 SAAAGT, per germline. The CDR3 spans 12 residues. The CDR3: CASRGWEYEQYF. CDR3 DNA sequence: TGTGCCAGCAGAGGTTGGGAATACGAGCAGTACTTC.

CDR3 coding DNA: TGTGCCAGCAGTGACAGACAGGGCGACTACGAGCAGTACTTC. This gives the protein CASSDRQGDYEQYF. This chain uses TRBV9 with TRBJ2-7; 7 bases are a match to TRBD1. Germline loops: CDR1 SGDLS, CDR2 YYNGEE. V shed 5 bases, J shed 3 bases, and the junction held 8 bases outside the gene matches. There are 14 residues in the CDR3.

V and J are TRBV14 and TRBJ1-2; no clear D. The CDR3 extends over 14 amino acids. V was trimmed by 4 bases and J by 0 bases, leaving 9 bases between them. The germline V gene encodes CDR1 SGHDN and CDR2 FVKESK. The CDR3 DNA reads TGTGCCAGCAGCCGCTCCGGGGCTAACTATGGCTACACCTTC. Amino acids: CASSRSGANYGYTF.

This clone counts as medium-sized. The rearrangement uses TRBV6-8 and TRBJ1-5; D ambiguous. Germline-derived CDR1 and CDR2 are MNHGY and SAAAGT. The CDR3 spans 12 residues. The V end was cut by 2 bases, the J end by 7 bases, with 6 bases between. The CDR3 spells CASSYAGQPQHF. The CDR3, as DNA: TGTGCCAGCAGTTACGCGGGCCAGCCCCAGCATTTT.

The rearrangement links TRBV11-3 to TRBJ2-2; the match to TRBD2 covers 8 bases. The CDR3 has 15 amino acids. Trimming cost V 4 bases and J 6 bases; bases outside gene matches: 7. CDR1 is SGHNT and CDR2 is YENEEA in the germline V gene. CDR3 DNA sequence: TGTGCCAGCAGCTCTCTAAGCGGGAGACCCGGGGAGCTGTTTTTT. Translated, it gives CASSSLSGRPGELFF. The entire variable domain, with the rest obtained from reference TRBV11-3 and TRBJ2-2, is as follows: EAGVVQSPRYKIIEKKQPVAFWCNPISGHNTLYWYLQNLGQGPELLIRYENEEAVDDSQLPKDRFSAERLKGVDSTLKIQPAELGDSAVYLCASSSLSGRPGELFFGEGSRLTVL.

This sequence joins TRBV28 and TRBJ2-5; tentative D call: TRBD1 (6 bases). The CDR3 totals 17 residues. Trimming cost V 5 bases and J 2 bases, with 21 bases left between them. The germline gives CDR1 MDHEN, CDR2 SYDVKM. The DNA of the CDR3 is TGTGCCAGCAGTCCGCTTGACGTGATGGGGGCTCAAGAGACCCAGTACTTC. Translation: CASSPLDVMGAQETQYF.

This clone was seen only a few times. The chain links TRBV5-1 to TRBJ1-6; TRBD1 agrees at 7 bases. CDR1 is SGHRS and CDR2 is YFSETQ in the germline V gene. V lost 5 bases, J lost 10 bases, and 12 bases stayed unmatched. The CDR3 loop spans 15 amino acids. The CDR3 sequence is CASSSAGAGGSPLHF. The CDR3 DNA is TGCGCCAGCAGTTCTGCGGGGGCAGGGGGATCACCCCTCCACTTT.

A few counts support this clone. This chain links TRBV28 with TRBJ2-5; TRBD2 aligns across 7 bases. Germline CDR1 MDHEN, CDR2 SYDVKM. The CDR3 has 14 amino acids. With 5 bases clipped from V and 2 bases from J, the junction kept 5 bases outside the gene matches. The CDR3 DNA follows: TGTGCCAGCAGTCTCGCGGGAGTACAAGAGACCCAGTACTTC. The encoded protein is CASSLAGVQETQYF.

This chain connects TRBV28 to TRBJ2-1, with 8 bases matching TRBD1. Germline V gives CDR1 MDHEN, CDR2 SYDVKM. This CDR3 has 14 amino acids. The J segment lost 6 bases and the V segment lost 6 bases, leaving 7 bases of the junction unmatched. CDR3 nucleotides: TGTGCCAGCAGGCTGCAGGGGGCGCGCAATGAGCAGTTCTTC. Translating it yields CASRLQGARNEQFF.

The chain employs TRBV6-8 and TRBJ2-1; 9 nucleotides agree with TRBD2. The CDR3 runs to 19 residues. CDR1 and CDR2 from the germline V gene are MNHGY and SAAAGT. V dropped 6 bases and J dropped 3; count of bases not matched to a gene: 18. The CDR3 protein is CASSPSGLAGQYGYNEQFF. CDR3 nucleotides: TGTGCCAGCAGCCCCTCCGGGCTAGCGGGACAATATGGCTACAATGAGCAGTTCTTC.

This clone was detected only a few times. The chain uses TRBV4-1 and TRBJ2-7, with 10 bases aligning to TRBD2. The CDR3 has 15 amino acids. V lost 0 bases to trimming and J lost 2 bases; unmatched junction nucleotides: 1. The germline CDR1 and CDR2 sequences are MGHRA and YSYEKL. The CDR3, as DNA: TGCGCCAGCAGCCAAGATAGCGGGGGGACCTACGAGCAGTACTTC. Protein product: CASSQDSGGTYEQYF.

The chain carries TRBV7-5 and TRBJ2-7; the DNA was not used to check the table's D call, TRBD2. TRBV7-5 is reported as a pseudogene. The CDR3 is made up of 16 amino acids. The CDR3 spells CASSLTSGRSSYEQYF. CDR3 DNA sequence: TGTGCCAGCAGCTTGACTAGCGGGAGATCGTCCTACGAGCAGTACTTC.

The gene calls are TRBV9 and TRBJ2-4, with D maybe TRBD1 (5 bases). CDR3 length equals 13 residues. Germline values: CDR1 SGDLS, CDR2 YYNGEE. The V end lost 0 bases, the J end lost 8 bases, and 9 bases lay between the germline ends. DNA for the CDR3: TGTGCCAGCAGCGTAGAACAGGATGACATTCAGTACTTC. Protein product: CASSVEQDDIQYF. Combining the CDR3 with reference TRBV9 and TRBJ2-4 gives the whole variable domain DSGVTQTPKHLITATGQRVTLRCSPRSGDLSVYWYQQSLDQGLQFLIQYYNGEERAKGNILERFSAQQFPDLHSELNLSSLELGDSALYFCASSVEQDDIQYFGAGTRLSVL.

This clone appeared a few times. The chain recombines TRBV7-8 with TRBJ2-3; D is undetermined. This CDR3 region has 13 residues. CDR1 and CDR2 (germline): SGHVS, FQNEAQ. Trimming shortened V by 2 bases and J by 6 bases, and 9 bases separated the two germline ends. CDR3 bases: TGTGCCAGCAGCTTACTTGGCAGGGATACGCAGTATTTT. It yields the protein CASSLLGRDTQYF.

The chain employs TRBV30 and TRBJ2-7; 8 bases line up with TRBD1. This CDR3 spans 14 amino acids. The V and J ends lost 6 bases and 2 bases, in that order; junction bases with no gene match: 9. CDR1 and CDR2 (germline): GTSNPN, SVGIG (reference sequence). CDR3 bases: TGTGCCTGCCTAAGGACAGGGAGGACCTACGAGCAGTACTTC. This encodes CACLRTGRTYEQYF.

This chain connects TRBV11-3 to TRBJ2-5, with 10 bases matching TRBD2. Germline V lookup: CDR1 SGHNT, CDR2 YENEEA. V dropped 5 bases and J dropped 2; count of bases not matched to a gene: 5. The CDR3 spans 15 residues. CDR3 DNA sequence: TGTGCCAGCAGCCCGACTAGCGGGCCACAAGAGACCCAGTACTTC. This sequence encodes CASSPTSGPQETQYF.

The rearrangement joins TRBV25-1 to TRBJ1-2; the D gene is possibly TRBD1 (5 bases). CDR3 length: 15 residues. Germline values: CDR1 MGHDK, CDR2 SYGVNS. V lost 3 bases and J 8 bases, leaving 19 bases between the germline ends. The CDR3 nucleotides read TGTGCCAGCAGTGATACGATAAGTGGGGCGGCAGGCTACACCTTC. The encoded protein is CASSDTISGAAGYTF.